The sequence of this TCR beta chain was determined in a study of shared clonotypes between healthy human individuals. Clones were sequenced by immunoSEQ multiplex PCR, and TCRdb holds only the in-frame ones, with some missing. The table shows fewer than 550,000 clones, with about three quarters occurring only once. This CDR3 region has 12 residues. The V end lost 3 bases, the J end lost 4 bases, and 7 bases lay between the germline ends. Germline V gives CDR1 SGDLS, CDR2 YYNGEE. This clone was seen a few times. The sequence came from a woman aged 40 to 50 in good health. Some clones in this sample may be carry-over from other donors' samples. Sequenced sample: PBMCs. V and J are TRBV9 and TRBJ1-1, with unresolved D. In DNA, the CDR3 is TGTGCCAGCAGCGGAAGCTCCACTGAAGCTTTCTTT. The encoded protein is CASSGSSTEAFF.